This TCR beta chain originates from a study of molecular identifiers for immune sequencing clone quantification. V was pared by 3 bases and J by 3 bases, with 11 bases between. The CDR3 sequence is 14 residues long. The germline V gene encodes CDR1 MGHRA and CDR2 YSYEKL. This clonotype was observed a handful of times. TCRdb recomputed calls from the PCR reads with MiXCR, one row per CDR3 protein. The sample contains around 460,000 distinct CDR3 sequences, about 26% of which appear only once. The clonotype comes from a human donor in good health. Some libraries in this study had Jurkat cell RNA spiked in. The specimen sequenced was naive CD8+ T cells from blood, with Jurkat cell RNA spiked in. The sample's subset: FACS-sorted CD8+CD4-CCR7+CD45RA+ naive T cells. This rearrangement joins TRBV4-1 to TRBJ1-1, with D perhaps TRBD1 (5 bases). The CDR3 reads CASSHDSWDTEAFF. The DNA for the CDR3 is TGCGCCAGCAGCCATGACAGTTGGGACACTGAAGCTTTCTTT.